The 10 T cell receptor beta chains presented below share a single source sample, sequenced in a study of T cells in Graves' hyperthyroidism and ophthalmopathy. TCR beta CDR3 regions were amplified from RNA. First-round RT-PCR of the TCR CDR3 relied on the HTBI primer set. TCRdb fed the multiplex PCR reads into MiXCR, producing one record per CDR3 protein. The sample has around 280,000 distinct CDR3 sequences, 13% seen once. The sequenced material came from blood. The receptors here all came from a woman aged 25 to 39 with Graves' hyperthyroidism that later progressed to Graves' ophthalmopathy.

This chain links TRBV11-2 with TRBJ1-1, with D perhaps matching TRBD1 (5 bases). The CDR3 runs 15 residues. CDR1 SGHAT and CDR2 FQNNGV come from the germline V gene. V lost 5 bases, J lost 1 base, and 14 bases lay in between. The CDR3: CASSGHPGRNTEAFF. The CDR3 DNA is TGTGCCAGCAGCGGGCACCCGGGACGGAACACTGAAGCTTTCTTT.

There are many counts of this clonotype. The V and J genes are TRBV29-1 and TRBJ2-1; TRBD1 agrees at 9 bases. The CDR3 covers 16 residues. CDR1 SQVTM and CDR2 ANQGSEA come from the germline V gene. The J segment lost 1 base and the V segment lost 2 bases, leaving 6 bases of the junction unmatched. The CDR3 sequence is CSVEIGTGRSYNEQFF. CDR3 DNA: TGCAGCGTTGAAATAGGGACAGGGAGGTCCTACAATGAGCAGTTCTTC.

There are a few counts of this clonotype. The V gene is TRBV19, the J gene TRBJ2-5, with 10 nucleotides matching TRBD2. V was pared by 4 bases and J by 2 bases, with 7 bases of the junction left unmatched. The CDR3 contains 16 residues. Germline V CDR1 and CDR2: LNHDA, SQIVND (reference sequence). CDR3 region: CASSTRRTSGQETQYF. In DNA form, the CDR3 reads TGTGCCAGTAGTACAAGAAGGACTAGCGGACAAGAGACCCAGTACTTC.

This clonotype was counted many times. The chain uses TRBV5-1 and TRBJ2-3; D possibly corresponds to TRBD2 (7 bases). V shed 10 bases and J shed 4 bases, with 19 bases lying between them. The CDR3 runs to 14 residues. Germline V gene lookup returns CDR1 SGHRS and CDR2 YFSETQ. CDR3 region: CALWEGDAADTQYF. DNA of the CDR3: TGCGCCCTTTGGGAGGGGGACGCGGCAGATACGCAGTATTTT.

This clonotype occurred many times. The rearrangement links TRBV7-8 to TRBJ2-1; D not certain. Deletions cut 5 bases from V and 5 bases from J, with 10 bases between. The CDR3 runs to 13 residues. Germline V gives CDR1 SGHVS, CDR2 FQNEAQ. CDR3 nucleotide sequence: TGTGCCAGCAGCCCCCCCCTGCACAATGAGCAGTTCTTC. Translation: CASSPPLHNEQFF.

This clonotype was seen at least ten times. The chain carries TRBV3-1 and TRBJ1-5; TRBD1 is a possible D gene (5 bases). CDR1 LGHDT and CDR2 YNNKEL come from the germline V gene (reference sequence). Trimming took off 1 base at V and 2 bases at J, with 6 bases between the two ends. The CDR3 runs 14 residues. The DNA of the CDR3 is TGTGCCAGCAGCCAAGGACAGCGCAATCAGCCCCAGCATTTT. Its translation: CASSQGQRNQPQHF.

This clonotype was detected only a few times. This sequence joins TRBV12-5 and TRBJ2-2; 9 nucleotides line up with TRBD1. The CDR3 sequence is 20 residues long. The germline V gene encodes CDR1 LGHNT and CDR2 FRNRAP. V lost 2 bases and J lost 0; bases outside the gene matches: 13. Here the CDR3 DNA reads TGTGCTAGTGGTTTGAGACCCTCCCGGGACAGGGATTCGAACACCGGGGAGCTGTTTTTT. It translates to CASGLRPSRDRDSNTGELFF.

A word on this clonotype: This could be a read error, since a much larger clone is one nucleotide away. CDR3 sequence: CAGSLPAGDRYF. The CDR3 DNA reads as TGTGCCGGCAGCTTACCCGCGGGAGATAGGTACTTC. This chain links TRBV13 with TRBJ2-5, with 7 bases that match TRBD2. The CDR3 spans 12 residues. Per the germline V gene, CDR1 is PRHDT and CDR2 is FYEKMQ (reference sequence).

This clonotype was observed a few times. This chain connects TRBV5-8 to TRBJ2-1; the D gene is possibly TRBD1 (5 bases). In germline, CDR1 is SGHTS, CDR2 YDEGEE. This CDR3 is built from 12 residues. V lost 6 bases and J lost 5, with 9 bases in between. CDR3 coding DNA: TGTGCCAGCAACCTGGACAACAATGAGCAGTTCTTC. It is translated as CASNLDNNEQFF. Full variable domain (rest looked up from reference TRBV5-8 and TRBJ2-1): EAGVTQSPTHLIKTRGQQATLRCSPISGHTSVYWYQQALGLGLQFLLWYDEGEERNRGNFPPRFSGRQFPNYSSELNVNALELEDSALYLCASNLDNNEQFFGPGTRLTVL.

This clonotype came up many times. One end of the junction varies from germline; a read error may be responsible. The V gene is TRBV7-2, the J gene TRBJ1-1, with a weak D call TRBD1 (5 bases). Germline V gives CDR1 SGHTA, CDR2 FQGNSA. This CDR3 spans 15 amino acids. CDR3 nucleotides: TGTGCCAGCAGCTCGGTCGTGGAAGGTACACTGGGGGGGATCTTT. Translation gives CASSSVVEGTLGGIF.